This T cell receptor (beta chain) was sequenced in a study of T cells in Graves' hyperthyroidism and ophthalmopathy (dated by TCRdb to about 2019). At the level of the whole study: Peripheral blood samples were taken at initial diagnosis, before any treatment was given. To identify TCR V-J signatures that set the groups apart, the researchers used a discovery cohort of 100 or so patients, made up of 43 with Graves' ophthalmopathy and 55 to 65 with stable Graves' hyperthyroidism. Prospective prediction of ophthalmopathy was tested in an independent validation cohort of 18 to 20 hyperthyroidism patients and 15 to 17 patients who later progressed to ophthalmopathy. The approximately 100 discovery patients were divided at random into training and test sets in a 7:3 ratio. The study also compared thyroid tissue and blood T-cell repertoires from over 5 Graves' hyperthyroidism patients. Once sampling was done, hyperthyroidism patients were given methimazole at a starting dose of 30 mg daily, whereas ophthalmopathy patients were given high-dose intravenous methylprednisolone. The paper reports TCR Vbeta CDR3 sequencing of more than 120 peripheral blood samples: 40 to 45 ophthalmopathy, roughly 80 hyperthyroidism and approximately 17 progressor patients.

This clonotype was detected many times. Its target antigen remains unknown. It has no much larger one-base neighbor in the sample; base qualities were not kept. Hyperthyroidism patients were newly diagnosed, had a disease duration of under 2 months, and were aged 18 to 65 years. Exclusion was applied to patients with uncontrolled infections, other autoimmune diseases, pregnancy or lactation. Diagnoses were based on clinical symptoms, serum thyroxine and TRAb, thyroid ultrasound and orbital computed tomography. Blood from progressor patients was drawn when they were first diagnosed with hyperthyroidism, before any ophthalmopathy symptoms appeared. PBMCs were separated from under 12 ml of fresh peripheral blood using Ficoll-Paque density gradient centrifugation. Patients classed as progressors first received a Graves' hyperthyroidism diagnosis and then went on to develop ophthalmopathy during follow-up. Trizol reagent was used to extract total RNA, and RNA quality was then checked on an Agilent 2100 Bioanalyzer.

Counted from cysteine to phenylalanine, this CDR3 has 14 amino acids. CDR3 DNA is the only sequence kept; it has 42 bases, read in frame from the first base. V was cut back by 4 bases and J by 2 bases, leaving a gap of 11 bases between them. CDR1 and CDR2 are read off the germline V gene as ENHRY and SYGVKD. What the research found in general, with its limitations: Ophthalmopathy was separated from stable hyperthyroidism by a 13 V-J signature model, with approximately 89% sensitivity and approximately 84% specificity obtained in cross-validation and 80%/75% obtained in testing. Most expanded thyroid clonotypes (frequency above 0.001) were also detected in blood, suggesting blood repertoires may reflect thyroid immune responses. In validation, the model predicted progression to ophthalmopathy with roughly 66% sensitivity and 72% to 75% specificity, a median of approximately 6.7 months before onset. Sample size was not statistically predetermined, and investigators were not blinded to group allocation.

TCR beta CDR3 regions were amplified from RNA transcripts. For the first round of RT-PCR on the TCR CDR3, the HTBI primer set was used together with the Qiagen OneStep RT-PCR kit. Libraries were constructed in a second round of multiplex PCR, after which size selection and purification were carried out. The libraries were sequenced on an Illumina HiSeq2000 using paired-end 100 bp reads. Turning to the authors' computational methods: SOAPnuke was used to process the raw data, throwing out any read that contained adapters or uncalled bases, had a mean Phred below 15, or lacked an exact constant-primer or identifier match. High-quality paired reads were merged with COPE v1.2.5, and unique nucleotide sequences were defined as clonotypes. Clonotypes were aligned to IMGT TRBV, TRBD and TRBJ reference segments using MiTCR v1.1. The analysis included only V-J combinations with a frequency above 0.0001, which together covered more than 99% of the repertoires. A TCS score was defined as the ratio between F50 (clonal expansion) and ExV (chaos), using BLOSUM62-based TCRdist between CDR3 peptides within each V-J. Welch's t-statistics and random forest reduced some 510 V-J features to 13, which were used in a naive Bayes classifier (R e1071). The public reads were reprocessed in TCRdb via fastp at Q25 and MiXCR, keeping in-frame beta chains. Rows with one shared CDR3 protein collapse into an entry with the most common genes and DNA. The V and J calls, along with clone size, are taken from TCRdb and not from the paper's own processing. This sample gives under 300,000 distinct CDR3 sequences in total; roughly 15% of them show up just once. The ten biggest clones cover about an eighth of the sample.

The chain links TRBV10-3 with TRBJ1-1; the D gene is not confidently resolved. The sequence came from a woman in her 40s with Graves' hyperthyroidism that later progressed to Graves' ophthalmopathy. Sample: blood. The CDR3 region reads CAISVEGSNTEAFF. The DNA is TGTGCCATCAGTGTTGAAGGGTCCAACACTGAAGCTTTCTTT.